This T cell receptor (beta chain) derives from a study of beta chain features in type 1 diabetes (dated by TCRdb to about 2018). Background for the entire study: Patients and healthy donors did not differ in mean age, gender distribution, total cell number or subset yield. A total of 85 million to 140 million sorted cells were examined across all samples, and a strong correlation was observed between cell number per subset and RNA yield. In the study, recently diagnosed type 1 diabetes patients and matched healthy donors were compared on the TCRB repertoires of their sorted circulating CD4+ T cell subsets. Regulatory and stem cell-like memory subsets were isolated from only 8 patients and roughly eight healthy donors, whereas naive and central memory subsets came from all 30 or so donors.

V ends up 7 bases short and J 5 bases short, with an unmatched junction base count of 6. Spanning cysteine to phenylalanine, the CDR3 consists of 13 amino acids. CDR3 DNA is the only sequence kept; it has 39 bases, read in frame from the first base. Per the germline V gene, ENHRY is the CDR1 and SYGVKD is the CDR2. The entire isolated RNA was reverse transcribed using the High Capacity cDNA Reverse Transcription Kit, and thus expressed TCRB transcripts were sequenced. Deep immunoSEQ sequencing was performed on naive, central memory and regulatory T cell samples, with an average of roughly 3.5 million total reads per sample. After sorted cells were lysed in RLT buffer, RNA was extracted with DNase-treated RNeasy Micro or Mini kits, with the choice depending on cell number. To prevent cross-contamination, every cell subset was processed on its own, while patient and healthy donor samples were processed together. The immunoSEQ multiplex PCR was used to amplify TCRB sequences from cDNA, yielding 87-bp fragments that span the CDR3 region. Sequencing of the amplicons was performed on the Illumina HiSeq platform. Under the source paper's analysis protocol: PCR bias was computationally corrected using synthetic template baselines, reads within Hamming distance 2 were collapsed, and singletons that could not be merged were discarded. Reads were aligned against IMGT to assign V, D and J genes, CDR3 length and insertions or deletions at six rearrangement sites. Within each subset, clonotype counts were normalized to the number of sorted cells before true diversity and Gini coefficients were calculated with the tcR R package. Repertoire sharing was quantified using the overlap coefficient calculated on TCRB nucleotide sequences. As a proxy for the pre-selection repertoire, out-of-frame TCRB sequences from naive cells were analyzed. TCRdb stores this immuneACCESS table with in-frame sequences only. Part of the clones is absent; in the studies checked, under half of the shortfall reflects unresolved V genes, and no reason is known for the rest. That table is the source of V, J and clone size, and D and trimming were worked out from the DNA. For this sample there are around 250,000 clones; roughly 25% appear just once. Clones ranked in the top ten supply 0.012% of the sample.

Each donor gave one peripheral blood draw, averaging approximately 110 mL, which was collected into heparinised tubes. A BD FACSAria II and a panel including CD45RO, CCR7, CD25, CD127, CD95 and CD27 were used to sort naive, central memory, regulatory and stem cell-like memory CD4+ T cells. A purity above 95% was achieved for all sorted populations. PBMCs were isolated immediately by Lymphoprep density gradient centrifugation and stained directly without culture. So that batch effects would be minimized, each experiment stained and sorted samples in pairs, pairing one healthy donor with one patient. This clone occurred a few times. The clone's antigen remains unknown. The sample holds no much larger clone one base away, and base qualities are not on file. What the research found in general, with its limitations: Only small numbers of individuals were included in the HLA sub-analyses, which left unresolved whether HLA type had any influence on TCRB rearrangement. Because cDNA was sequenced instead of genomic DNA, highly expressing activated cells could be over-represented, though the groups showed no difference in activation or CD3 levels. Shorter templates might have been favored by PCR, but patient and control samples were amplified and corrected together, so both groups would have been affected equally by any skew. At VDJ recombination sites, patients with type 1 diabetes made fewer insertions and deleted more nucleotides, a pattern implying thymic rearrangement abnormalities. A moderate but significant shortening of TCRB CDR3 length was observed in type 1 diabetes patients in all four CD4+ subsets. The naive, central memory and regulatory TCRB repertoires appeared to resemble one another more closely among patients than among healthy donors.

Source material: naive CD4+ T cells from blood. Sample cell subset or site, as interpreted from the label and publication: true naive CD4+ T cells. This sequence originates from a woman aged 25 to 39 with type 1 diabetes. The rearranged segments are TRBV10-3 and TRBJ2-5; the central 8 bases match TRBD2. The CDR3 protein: CAITKRESETQYF. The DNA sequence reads TGTGCCATCACCAAGCGGGAGTCGGAGACCCAGTACTTC.